This T cell receptor beta chain was obtained from a study of Graves' ophthalmopathy and Graves' hyperthyroidism (dated by TCRdb to the late 2010s). Looking at the study overall: Peripheral blood was collected at initial diagnosis, prior to any treatment. Following sampling, methimazole starting at 30 mg daily was administered to hyperthyroidism patients, and high-dose intravenous methylprednisolone was administered to ophthalmopathy patients. To explore V-J signatures that distinguish ophthalmopathy from hyperthyroidism, a discovery set of 100 patients was enrolled, made up of 40 to 45 with ophthalmopathy and around 57 with stable hyperthyroidism. In total, some 130 blood samples were TCR-sequenced: fewer than 50 ophthalmopathy, some 75 hyperthyroidism and about 17 hyperthyroidism-to-ophthalmopathy patients. The study used signatures of the TCR beta repertoire to tell Graves' ophthalmopathy apart from Graves' hyperthyroidism and to predict which patients would progress to ophthalmopathy. The 75 to 100 discovery patients were randomly split 7:3 into training and test sets. In five to seven hyperthyroidism patients, T-cell repertoires of thyroid tissue and blood were compared. An independent validation cohort was composed of 18 hyperthyroidism patients and some 16 patients who later progressed from hyperthyroidism to ophthalmopathy. The research as a whole found: In validation, the model predicted ophthalmopathy progression with about 70% sensitivity and roughly 72% specificity; more than ten predicted patients were CT-confirmed with GO in a median of around 6 months. Ophthalmopathy was separated from stable hyperthyroidism by the 13-signature model with 85% to 90% sensitivity and 81% to 83% specificity in cross-validation and with 80%/75% in the test set. Most of the expanded thyroid clonotypes with a frequency above 0.001 were also detected in blood, and it was suggested that the thyroid immune response may be reflected by blood repertoires. Sample size was not predetermined statistically, and investigators were not blinded to group allocation.

With regard to this clonotype: Its cognate antigen has yet to be identified. No base quality values were provided; no much bigger clone lies one nucleotide off.

Based on the germline V gene (reference sequence), the CDR1 and CDR2 sequences are GTSNPN and SVGIG. V drops 3 bases and J drops 3 bases, leaving 11 bases in between. The cysteine opens and the phenylalanine closes a CDR3 of 13 amino acids. Only the CDR3 DNA is retained, 39 bases long and in frame from the first base. TCR beta CDR3 regions were amplified from RNA transcripts for repertoire sequencing. HTBI primers and the Qiagen OneStep RT-PCR kit were used in a first-round RT-PCR, which was followed by a second-round multiplex PCR, size selection and purification. The libraries underwent paired-end sequencing with 100 bp reads on an Illumina HiSeq2000. Concerning the study's data processing: SOAPnuke was used to process the reads, removing any read that contained adapters or uncalled bases, had a mean Phred below 15, or lacked an exact match to the constant primer or identifier. COPE v1.2.5 was used to merge the high-quality paired reads. Each unique nucleotide sequence was defined as a clonotype, and clonotypes were aligned to IMGT TRB V, D and J references with MiTCR v1.1. Only V-J combinations with frequency above 0.0001 were analysed, covering 99.2% of repertoires. For each V-J combination, a TCR clonal expansion and chaos score was defined as the ratio of F50 clonal expansion to chaos observed in the TCRdist matrix. Features were reduced by Welch's t-statistics and random forest to around 14 V-J combinations, which fed a naive Bayes classifier. The similarity between thyroid and blood repertoires was quantified using the Morisita-Horn index. TCRdb ran its own pipeline on the public reads, namely fastp trimming at Q25 and MiXCR clone calling, and kept in-frame beta chains. Here each entry gathers all rows of one CDR3 protein and keeps the most common genes and DNA. TCRdb's processing, not the authors', yielded these V and J calls. The sample table records some 170,000 distinct CDR3 sequences; roughly two fifths of these occur just once. Together, the top ten hold roughly 8.9% of the sample.

Patients with ophthalmopathy had moderately to severely active disease, with a Clinical Activity Score of 3 or more, a NOSPECS grade of 4 or more, and a disease duration of less than 3 months. Anyone with other autoimmune diseases, uncontrolled infections, pregnancy or lactation was excluded from the study. Clinical symptoms, serum thyroxine, TRAb, thyroid ultrasound and orbital computed tomography were used for diagnosis. Ficoll-Paque density gradient centrifugation was used to isolate PBMCs from 8 to 10 ml of fresh peripheral blood. Total RNA was extracted with Trizol reagent and quality-checked on an Agilent 2100 Bioanalyzer.

The clonotype was recovered from a man under 40 with Graves' ophthalmopathy. Donor details come from another sample of the same person, matched by shared clones. The chain was built from TRBV30 and TRBJ2-5; tentative D gene TRBD2, with 6 bases matching. Sequencing input: peripheral blood. The DNA sequence is as follows: TGTGCCTGGAGCACCGAGCGGGAAGAGACCCAGTACTTC. Its protein reads: CAWSTEREETQYF. Here the CDR3 is joined to the reference TRBV30 and TRBJ2-5 genes, and the full variable domain is: SQTIHQWPATLVQPVGSPLSLECTVEGTSNPNLYWYRQAAGRGLQLLFYSVGIGQISSEVPQNLSASRPQDRQFILSSKKLLLSDSGFYLCAWSTEREETQYFGPGTRLLVL.